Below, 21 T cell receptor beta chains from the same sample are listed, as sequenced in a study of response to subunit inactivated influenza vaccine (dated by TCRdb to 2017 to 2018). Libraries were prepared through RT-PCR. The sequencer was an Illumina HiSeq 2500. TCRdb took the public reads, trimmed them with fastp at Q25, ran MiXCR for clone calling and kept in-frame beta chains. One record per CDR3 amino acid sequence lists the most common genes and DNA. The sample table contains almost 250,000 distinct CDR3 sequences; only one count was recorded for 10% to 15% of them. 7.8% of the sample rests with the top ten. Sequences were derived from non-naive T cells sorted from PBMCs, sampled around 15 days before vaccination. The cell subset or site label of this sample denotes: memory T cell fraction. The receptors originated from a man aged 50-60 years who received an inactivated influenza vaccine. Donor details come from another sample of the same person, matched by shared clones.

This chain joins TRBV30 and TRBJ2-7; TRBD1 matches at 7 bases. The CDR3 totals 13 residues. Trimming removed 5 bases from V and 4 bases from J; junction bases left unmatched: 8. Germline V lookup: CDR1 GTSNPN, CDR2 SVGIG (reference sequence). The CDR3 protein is CAWGTGTAYEQYF. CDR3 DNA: TGTGCCTGGGGGACCGGGACAGCTTACGAGCAGTACTTC.

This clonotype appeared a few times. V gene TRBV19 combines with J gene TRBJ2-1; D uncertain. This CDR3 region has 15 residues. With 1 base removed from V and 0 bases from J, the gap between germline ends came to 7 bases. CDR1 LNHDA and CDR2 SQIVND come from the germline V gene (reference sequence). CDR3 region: CASSIGWFSYNEQFF. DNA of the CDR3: TGTGCCAGTAGTATAGGGTGGTTCTCCTACAATGAGCAGTTCTTC.

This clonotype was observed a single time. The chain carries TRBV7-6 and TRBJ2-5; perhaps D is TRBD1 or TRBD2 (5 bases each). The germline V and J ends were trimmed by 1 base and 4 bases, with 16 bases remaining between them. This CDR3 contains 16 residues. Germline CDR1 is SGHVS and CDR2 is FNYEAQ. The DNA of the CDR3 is TGTGCCAGCAGCTTAGGGGACCCTTACCATCGAGAGACCCAGTACTTC. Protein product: CASSLGDPYHRETQYF.

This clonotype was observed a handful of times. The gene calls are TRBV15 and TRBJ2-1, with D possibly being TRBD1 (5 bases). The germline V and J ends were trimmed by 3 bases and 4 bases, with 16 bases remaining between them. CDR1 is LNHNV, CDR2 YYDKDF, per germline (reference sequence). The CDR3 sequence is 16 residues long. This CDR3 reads CATSRGFLGVYNEQFF. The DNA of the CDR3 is TGTGCCACCAGCAGGGGATTCTTAGGGGTATACAATGAGCAGTTCTTC.

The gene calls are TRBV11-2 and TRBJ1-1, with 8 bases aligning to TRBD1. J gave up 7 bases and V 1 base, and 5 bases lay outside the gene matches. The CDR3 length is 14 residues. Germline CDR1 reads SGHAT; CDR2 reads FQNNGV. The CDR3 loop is CASSLGAGQGEAFF. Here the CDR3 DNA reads TGTGCCAGCAGCTTAGGGGCTGGACAGGGTGAAGCTTTCTTT.

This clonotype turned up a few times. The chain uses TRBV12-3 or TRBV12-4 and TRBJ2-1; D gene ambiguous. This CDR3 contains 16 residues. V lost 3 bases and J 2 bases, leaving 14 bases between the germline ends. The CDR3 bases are TGTGCCAGCAGTTTCGAGACTGGAACTACCTACAATGAGCAGTTCTTC. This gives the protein CASSFETGTTYNEQFF.

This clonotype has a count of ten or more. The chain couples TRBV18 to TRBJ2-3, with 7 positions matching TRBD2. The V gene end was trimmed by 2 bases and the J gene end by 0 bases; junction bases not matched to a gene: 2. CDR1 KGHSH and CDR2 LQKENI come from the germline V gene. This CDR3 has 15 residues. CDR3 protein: CASSPRAGSTDTQYF. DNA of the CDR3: TGTGCCAGCTCACCAAGAGCGGGGAGCACAGATACGCAGTATTTT.

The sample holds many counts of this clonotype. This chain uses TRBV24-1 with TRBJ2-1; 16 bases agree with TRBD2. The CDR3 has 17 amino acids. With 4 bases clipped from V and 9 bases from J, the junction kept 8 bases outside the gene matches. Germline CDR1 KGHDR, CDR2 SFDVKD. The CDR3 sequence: CATSDLGTSGRAVEQFF. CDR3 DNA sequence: TGTGCCACCAGTGACCTAGGGACTAGCGGGAGGGCCGTTGAGCAGTTCTTC.

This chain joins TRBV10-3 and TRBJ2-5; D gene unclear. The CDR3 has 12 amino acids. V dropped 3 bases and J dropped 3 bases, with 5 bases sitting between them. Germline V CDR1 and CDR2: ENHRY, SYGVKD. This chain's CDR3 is CAISDSKETQYF. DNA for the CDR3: TGTGCCATCAGTGATAGTAAAGAGACCCAGTACTTC.

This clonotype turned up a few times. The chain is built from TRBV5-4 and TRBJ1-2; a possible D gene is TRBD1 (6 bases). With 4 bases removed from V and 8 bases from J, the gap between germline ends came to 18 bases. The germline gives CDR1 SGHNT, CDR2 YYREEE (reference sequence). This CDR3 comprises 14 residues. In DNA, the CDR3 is TGTGCCAGCAGCCAACAGGGAGGTGGATGGGGCTACACCTTC. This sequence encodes CASSQQGGGWGYTF.

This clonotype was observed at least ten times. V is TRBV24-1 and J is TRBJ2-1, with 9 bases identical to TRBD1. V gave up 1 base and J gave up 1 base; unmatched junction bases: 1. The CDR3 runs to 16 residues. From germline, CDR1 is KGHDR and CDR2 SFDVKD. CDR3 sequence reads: CATSDFGTGSYNEQFF. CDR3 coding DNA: TGTGCCACCAGTGATTTTGGGACAGGGTCCTACAATGAGCAGTTCTTC.

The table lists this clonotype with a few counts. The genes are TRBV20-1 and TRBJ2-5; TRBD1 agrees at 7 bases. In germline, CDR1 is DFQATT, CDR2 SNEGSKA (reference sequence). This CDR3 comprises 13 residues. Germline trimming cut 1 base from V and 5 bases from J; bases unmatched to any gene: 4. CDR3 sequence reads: CSARGQGYETQYF. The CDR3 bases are TGCAGTGCTAGAGGACAGGGCTATGAGACCCAGTACTTC.

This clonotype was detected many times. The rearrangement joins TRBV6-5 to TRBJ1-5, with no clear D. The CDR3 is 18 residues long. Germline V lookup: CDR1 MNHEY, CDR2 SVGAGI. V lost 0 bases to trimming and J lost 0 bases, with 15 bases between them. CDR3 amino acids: CASSYSGRNLYSNQPQHF. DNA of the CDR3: TGTGCCAGCAGTTACTCGGGCAGAAACCTATATAGCAATCAGCCCCAGCATTTT.

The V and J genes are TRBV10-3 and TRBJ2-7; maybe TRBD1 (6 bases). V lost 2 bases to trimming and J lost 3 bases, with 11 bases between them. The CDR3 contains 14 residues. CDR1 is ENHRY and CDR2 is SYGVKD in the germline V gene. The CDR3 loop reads CAISEGQYGYEQYF. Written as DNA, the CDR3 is TGTGCCATCAGTGAGGGACAGTACGGCTACGAGCAGTACTTC.

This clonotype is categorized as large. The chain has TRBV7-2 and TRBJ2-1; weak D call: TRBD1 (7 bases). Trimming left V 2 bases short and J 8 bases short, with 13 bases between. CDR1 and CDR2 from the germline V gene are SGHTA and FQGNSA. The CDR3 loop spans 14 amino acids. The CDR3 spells CASSLQGGMDEQFF. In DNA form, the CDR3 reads TGTGCCAGCAGCTTACAGGGGGGCATGGATGAGCAGTTCTTC.

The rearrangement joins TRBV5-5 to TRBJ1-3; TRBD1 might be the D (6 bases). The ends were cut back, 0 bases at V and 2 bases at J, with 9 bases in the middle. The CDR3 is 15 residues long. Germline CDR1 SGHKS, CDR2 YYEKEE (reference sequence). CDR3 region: CASSLEQGTGNTIYF. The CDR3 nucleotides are TGTGCCAGCAGCTTGGAACAGGGAACTGGAAACACCATATATTTT.

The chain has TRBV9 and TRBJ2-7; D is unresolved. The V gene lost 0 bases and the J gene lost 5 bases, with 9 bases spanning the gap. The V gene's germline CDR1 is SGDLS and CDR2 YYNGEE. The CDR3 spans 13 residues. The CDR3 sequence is CASSVGPAHEQYF. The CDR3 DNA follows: TGTGCCAGCAGCGTAGGACCGGCCCACGAGCAGTACTTC.

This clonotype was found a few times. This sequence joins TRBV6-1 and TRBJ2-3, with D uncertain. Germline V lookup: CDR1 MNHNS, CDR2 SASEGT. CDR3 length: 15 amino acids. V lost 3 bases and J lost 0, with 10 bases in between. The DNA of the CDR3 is TGTGCCAGCAGTGACGAATTTACTAGCACAGATACGCAGTATTTT. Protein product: CASSDEFTSTDTQYF.

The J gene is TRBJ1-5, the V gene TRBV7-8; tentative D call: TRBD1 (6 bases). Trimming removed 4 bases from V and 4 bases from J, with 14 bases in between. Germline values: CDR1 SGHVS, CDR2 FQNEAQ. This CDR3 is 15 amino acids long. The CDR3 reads CASSSSGTLNQPQHF. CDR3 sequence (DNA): TGTGCCAGCAGCTCCTCCGGGACACTAAATCAGCCCCAGCATTTT.

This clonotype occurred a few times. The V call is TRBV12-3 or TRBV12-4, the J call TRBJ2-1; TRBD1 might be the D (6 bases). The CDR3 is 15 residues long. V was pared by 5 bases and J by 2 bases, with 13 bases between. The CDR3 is CASSVQGRTYNEQFF. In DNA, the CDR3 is TGTGCCAGCAGTGTACAGGGCCGGACCTACAATGAGCAGTTCTTC.

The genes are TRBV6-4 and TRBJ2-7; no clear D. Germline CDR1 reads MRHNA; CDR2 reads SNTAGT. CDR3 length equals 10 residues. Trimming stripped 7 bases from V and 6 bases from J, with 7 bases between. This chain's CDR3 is CASTAVEQYF. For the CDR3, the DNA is TGTGCCAGCACCGCGGTCGAGCAGTACTTC.